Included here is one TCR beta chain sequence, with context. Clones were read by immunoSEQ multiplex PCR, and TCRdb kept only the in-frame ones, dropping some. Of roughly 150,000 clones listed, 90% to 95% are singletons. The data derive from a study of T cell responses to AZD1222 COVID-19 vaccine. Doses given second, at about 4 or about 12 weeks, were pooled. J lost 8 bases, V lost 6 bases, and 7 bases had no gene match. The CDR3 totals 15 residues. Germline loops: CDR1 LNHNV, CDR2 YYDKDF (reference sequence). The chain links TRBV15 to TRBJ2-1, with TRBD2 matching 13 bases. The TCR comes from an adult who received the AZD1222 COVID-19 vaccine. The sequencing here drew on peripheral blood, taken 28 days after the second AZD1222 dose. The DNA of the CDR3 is TGTGCCACCAGTACCCGGACTAGCGGGAGCGATGAGCAGTTCTTC. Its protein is CATSTRTSGSDEQFF. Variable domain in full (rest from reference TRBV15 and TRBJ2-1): DAMVIQNPRYQVTQFGKPVTLSCSQTLNHNVMYWYQQKSSQAPKLLFHYYDKDFNNEADTPDNFQSRRPNTSFCFLDIRSPGLGDTAMYLCATSTRTSGSDEQFFGPGTRLTVL.